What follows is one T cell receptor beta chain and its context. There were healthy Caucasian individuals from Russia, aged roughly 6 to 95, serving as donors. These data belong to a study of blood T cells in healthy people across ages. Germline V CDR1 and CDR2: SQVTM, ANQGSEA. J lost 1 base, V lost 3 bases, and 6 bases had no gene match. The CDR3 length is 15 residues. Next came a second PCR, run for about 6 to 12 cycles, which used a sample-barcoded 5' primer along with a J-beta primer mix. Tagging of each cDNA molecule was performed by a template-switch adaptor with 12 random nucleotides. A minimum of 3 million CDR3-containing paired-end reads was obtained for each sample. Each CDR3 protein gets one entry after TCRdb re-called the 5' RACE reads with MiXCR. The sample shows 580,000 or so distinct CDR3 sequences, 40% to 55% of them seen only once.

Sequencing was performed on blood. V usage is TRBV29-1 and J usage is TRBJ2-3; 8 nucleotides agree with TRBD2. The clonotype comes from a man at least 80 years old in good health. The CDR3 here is CSVDMSSGRTDTQYF. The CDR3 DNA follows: TGCAGCGTTGATATGTCTAGCGGGCGCACAGATACGCAGTATTTT.